The 28 T cell receptor beta chains given below trace back to one sample, sequenced in a study of blood T cell repertoires in COVID-19. Profiling relied on immunoSEQ multiplex PCR, and the TCRdb table lists in-frame clones only, not all of them. The data contain roughly 66,000 clones, 91% of them singletons. The sequencing input was peripheral blood. These receptors came from a human donor in a cohort sampled during active COVID-19.

V is TRBV19 and J is TRBJ1-2; 8 bases align to TRBD1. This CDR3 is 14 amino acids long. CDR1 LNHDA and CDR2 SQIVND come from the germline V gene (reference sequence). V gave up 2 bases and J gave up 6 bases; unmatched junction bases: 5. In nucleotides, the CDR3 is TGTGCCAGTAGTATATGGACAGGGCAGGATGGCTACACCTTC. Protein: CASSIWTGQDGYTF.

This clone rates as medium-sized (0.01 to 0.1%). The V and J genes are TRBV9 and TRBJ2-3; unclear D gene. The CDR3 is 13 amino acids. CDR1 is SGDLS, CDR2 YYNGEE, per germline. Trimming pared 0 bases from V and 9 bases from J, leaving 11 bases between. The CDR3 coding sequence is TGTGCCAGCAGCGTAGAACCACGAGCCACGCAGTATTTT. Residues: CASSVEPRATQYF. The full variable domain, completed using reference TRBV9 and TRBJ2-3, is DSGVTQTPKHLITATGQRVTLRCSPRSGDLSVYWYQQSLDQGLQFLIQYYNGEERAKGNILERFSAQQFPDLHSELNLSSLELGDSALYFCASSVEPRATQYFGPGTRLTVL.

The chain combines TRBV7-2 with TRBJ2-1; D ambiguous. Per germline, CDR1 SGHTA and CDR2 FQGNSA. Trimming shortened V by 1 base and J by 6 bases, and 10 bases separated the two germline ends. CDR3 length: 14 residues. In DNA form, the CDR3 reads TGTGCCAGCAGCTTAGGGGTAGCTCCCAATGAGCAGTTCTTC. Protein: CASSLGVAPNEQFF.

The gene calls are TRBV5-6 and TRBJ2-3; 8 bases are a match to TRBD2. This CDR3 spans 16 amino acids. With V trimmed by 5 bases and J by 4 bases, 12 bases remained unmatched. Germline V lookup: CDR1 SGHDT, CDR2 YYEEEE. In DNA form, the CDR3 reads TGTGCCAGCAGTCCCGAGTTGGCTAGCGGGTCAGATACGCAGTATTTT. As protein: CASSPELASGSDTQYF.

The chain carries TRBV7-2 and TRBJ2-1; 9 bases map to TRBD2. This CDR3 is built from 14 residues. The J segment lost 7 bases and the V segment lost 5 bases, leaving 6 bases of the junction unmatched. The germline V gene has CDR1 SGHTA and CDR2 FQGNSA. CDR3 sequence: CASSPSGDWNEQFF. CDR3 DNA sequence: TGTGCCAGCAGCCCTAGCGGGGATTGGAATGAGCAGTTCTTC.

The rearrangement joins TRBV11-2 to TRBJ1-1; maybe TRBD1 (5 bases). The CDR3 consists of 16 residues. Trimming took 7 bases from V and 1 from J, leaving 19 bases between them. Germline V gene lookup returns CDR1 SGHAT and CDR2 FQNNGV. The CDR3 reads CASTHRAPQENTEAFF. In DNA, the CDR3 is TGTGCCAGCACCCACAGAGCCCCACAGGAGAACACTGAAGCTTTCTTT.

Concerning this clone itself: Distinct nucleotide sequences in the sample also encode this CDR3. The chain joins TRBV11-3 to TRBJ1-1; D is undetermined. CDR3 length: 13 residues. V was shortened by 1 base and J by 1 base, with 4 bases between the two germline ends. Germline CDR1 is SGHNT and CDR2 is YENEEA. Here the CDR3 reads CASSLGRNTEAFF. The DNA for the CDR3 is TGTGCCAGCAGCTTAGGTAGGAACACTGAAGCTTTCTTT.

The chain's CDR3 is CASSLVAGINNEQFF. CDR3 sequence (DNA): TGCGCCAGCAGCTTGGTAGCGGGAATAAACAATGAGCAGTTCTTC. J is TRBJ2-1 and V is TRBV5-1; 8 bases line up with TRBD2. Germline V gene lookup returns CDR1 SGHRS and CDR2 YFSETQ. The length of the CDR3 is 15 residues. The V and J ends lost 0 bases and 5 bases, in that order; junction bases with no gene match: 4.

The chain recombines TRBV5-1 with TRBJ2-2; 8 bases map to TRBD1. V lost 2 bases, J lost 2 bases, and 5 bases stayed unmatched. The CDR3 spans 16 residues. CDR1 is SGHRS, CDR2 YFSETQ, per germline. CDR3 DNA sequence: TGCGCCAGCAGCTTCGGGACAGGCGACAACACCGGGGAGCTGTTTTTT. Its translation: CASSFGTGDNTGELFF.

This clone is a singleton in its sample. The chain is built from TRBV5-6 and TRBJ1-2; weak D call: TRBD1 (6 bases). The CDR3 totals 15 residues. Trimming cost V 2 bases and J 4 bases, with 15 bases left between them. Germline V lookup: CDR1 SGHDT, CDR2 YYEEEE. CDR3 DNA: TGTGCCAGCAGCTTTAGGGACACCCCTTTCTATGGCTACACCTTC. Amino acids: CASSFRDTPFYGYTF.

This chain joins TRBV9 and TRBJ2-5, with 14 bases that match TRBD2. In germline, CDR1 is SGDLS, CDR2 YYNGEE. Trimming took 4 bases from V and 5 from J; bases not matched to a gene: 4. This CDR3 spans 15 amino acids. CDR3 coding DNA: TGTGCCAGCAGCATGGGACTAGCGGGAGCTGAGACCCAGTACTTC. Protein: CASSMGLAGAETQYF.

This clone was counted between two and nine times. The chain employs TRBV28 and TRBJ1-2; D is undetermined. Germline CDR1 is MDHEN and CDR2 is SYDVKM. V was cut by 3 bases and J by 2 bases, with 7 bases left in between. This CDR3 spans 13 amino acids. CDR3 loop: CASSFEQNYGYTF. CDR3 nucleotides: TGTGCCAGCAGTTTTGAACAGAACTATGGCTACACCTTC.

CDR3 DNA sequence: TGTGCCAGCAGTTTACGTCTGCCAGGGACAGATACGCAGTATTTT. Its translation is CASSLRLPGTDTQYF. The V gene is TRBV27, the J gene TRBJ2-3; D is possibly TRBD1 (5 bases). Germline CDR1 MNHEY, CDR2 SMNVEV (reference sequence). Trimming left V 2 bases short and J 3 bases short, with 12 bases between. This CDR3 spans 15 amino acids.

The chain joins TRBV28 to TRBJ1-1; D uncertain. Deletions cut 5 bases from V and 7 bases from J, with 17 bases between. The CDR3 sequence is 14 residues long. CDR1 MDHEN and CDR2 SYDVKM come from the germline V gene. This chain's CDR3 is CASSDGWAGFEAFF. The CDR3 region has the DNA TGTGCCAGCAGTGACGGATGGGCCGGCTTTGAAGCTTTCTTT.

The CDR3 here is CASSLGSYTEAFF. CDR3 DNA sequence: TGTGCCAGCAGTTTAGGGAGTTACACTGAAGCTTTCTTT. V is TRBV27 and J is TRBJ1-1; no definite D call. This CDR3 contains 13 residues. Germline lookup yields CDR1 MNHEY and CDR2 SMNVEV (reference sequence). V lost 2 bases and J lost 3, with 7 bases in between.

This chain links TRBV6-2 or TRBV6-3 with TRBJ1-1; the match to TRBD1 covers 8 bases. Trimming took 2 bases from V and 3 from J; bases not matched to a gene: 5. The CDR3 extends over 15 amino acids. CDR1 and CDR2 (germline): MNHEY, SVGEGT. This chain's CDR3 is CASSYRTGLDTEAFF. CDR3 DNA sequence: TGTGCCAGCAGTTACCGGACAGGGCTCGACACTGAAGCTTTCTTT.

The CDR3 loop is CASSPHRGGGTGGGETQYF. The CDR3 nucleotides are TGTGCCAGCAGCCCCCACCGGGGGGGAGGGACAGGGGGCGGCGAGACCCAGTACTTC. The chain uses TRBV9 and TRBJ2-5, with 12 bases aligning to TRBD1. Germline trimming cut 4 bases from V and 5 bases from J; bases unmatched to any gene: 18. Germline V gene lookup returns CDR1 SGDLS and CDR2 YYNGEE. This CDR3 is 19 amino acids long.

This clone was observed a single time. This chain uses TRBV4-2 with TRBJ1-3; D not certain. The V gene's germline CDR1 is LGHNA and CDR2 YNFKEQ. The CDR3 runs to 15 residues. V lost 0 bases, J lost 1 base, and 7 bases lay in between. CDR3 sequence: CASSQEPHSGNTIYF. In DNA, the CDR3 is TGTGCCAGCAGCCAAGAGCCACATTCTGGAAACACCATATATTTT.

This chain uses TRBV4-3 with TRBJ1-1; weak D call: TRBD1 (5 bases). Trimming cost V 0 bases and J 5 bases, with 16 bases left between them. CDR1 is LGHNA and CDR2 is YSLEER in the germline V gene. The CDR3 loop spans 16 amino acids. CDR3 nucleotide sequence: TGCGCCAGCAGCCAAGAAGCCCTAGGGGTTAGGACTGAAGCTTTCTTT. This encodes CASSQEALGVRTEAFF.

A single count supports this clone. The V and J genes are TRBV2 and TRBJ2-5; TRBD2 agrees at 7 bases. The junction had 8 bases not matched to a gene; V was cut back by 8 bases and J by 5 bases. The CDR3 totals 13 residues. Germline loops: CDR1 SNHLY, CDR2 FYNNEI. The CDR3 region has the DNA TGTGCCAGCGGGGGGGTCCCGGGGGAGACCCAGTACTTC. This sequence encodes CASGGVPGETQYF.

The chain is built from TRBV5-1 and TRBJ1-6; the D is unclear. The V gene's germline CDR1 is SGHRS and CDR2 YFSETQ. This CDR3 is built from 16 residues. V was clipped by 0 bases and J by 0 bases, with 7 bases between them. The CDR3 protein is CASSLDGPSYNSPLHF. The CDR3 DNA is TGCGCCAGCAGCTTGGACGGTCCCTCCTATAATTCACCCCTCCACTTT.

The chain joins TRBV11-2 to TRBJ2-7; perhaps TRBD2 as D (6 bases). The germline V gene encodes CDR1 SGHAT and CDR2 FQNNGV. V was shortened by 2 bases and J by 2 bases, with 13 bases between the two germline ends. The CDR3 is 15 amino acids. The CDR3, as DNA: TGTGCCAGCAGCTTATCCCAGGTAGCGGCCTACGAGCAGTACTTC. Translating it yields CASSLSQVAAYEQYF.

In this sample, this clone turned up a few times. At one of its ends the junction is not consistent with the germline gene, which may arise from a read error. V gene TRBV18 combines with J gene TRBJ2-7; 9 bases are a match to TRBD1. Germline V gene lookup returns CDR1 KGHSH and CDR2 LQKENI. The CDR3 is made up of 13 amino acids. DNA of the CDR3: TGTGCCAGCTCACCACGGACAGGGGAAGAGGTTAGGTTC. Its protein product is CASSPRTGEEVRF. The full variable domain, rest sourced from reference TRBV18 and TRBJ2-7, is NAGVMQNPRHLVRRRGQEARLRCSPMKGHSHVYWYRQLPEEGLKFMVYLQKENIIDESGMPKERFSAEFPKEGPSILRIQQVVRGDSAAYFCASSPRTGEEVRFGPGTRLTVT.

V and J are TRBV9 and TRBJ2-5; possibly TRBD1 for D (6 bases). Germline CDR1 is SGDLS and CDR2 is YYNGEE. V lost 6 bases and J 2 bases, leaving 17 bases between the germline ends. This CDR3 spans 15 amino acids. The DNA for the CDR3 is TGTGCCAGCACCCTTAGACAGGCGATACAAGAGACCCAGTACTTC. Protein sequence: CASTLRQAIQETQYF.

This clone was seen only once. V usage is TRBV7-3 and J usage is TRBJ2-1; 9 bases line up with TRBD2. The CDR3 totals 16 residues. Trimming took 5 bases from V and 4 from J; bases not matched to a gene: 9. Germline CDR1 is SGHTA and CDR2 is FQGTGA. CDR3 residues: CASSHSTSGAYNEQFF. The DNA of the CDR3 is TGTGCCAGCAGCCACTCGACTAGCGGAGCATACAATGAGCAGTTCTTC.

In this sample, this clone turned up once. V gene TRBV27 combines with J gene TRBJ2-3; 12 nucleotides agree with TRBD2. V shed 4 bases and J 0 bases; nucleotides not matched to a gene: 17. Germline V gives CDR1 MNHEY, CDR2 SMNVEV (reference sequence). The CDR3 is 21 residues long. For the CDR3, the DNA is TGTGCCAGCAGTTCCAAGACTAGCGGGGGACCCCGACTTCCTAGCACAGATACGCAGTATTTT. Protein: CASSSKTSGGPRLPSTDTQYF.

The chain links TRBV5-1 to TRBJ2-2; D unresolved. The V end lost 4 bases, the J end lost 0 bases, and 10 bases lay between the germline ends. The CDR3 loop spans 15 amino acids. The germline gives CDR1 SGHRS, CDR2 YFSETQ. CDR3 loop: CASSKSDSNTGELFF. The CDR3 DNA follows: TGCGCCAGCAGCAAGTCTGACTCGAACACCGGGGAGCTGTTTTTT.

This clone appeared once. This sequence joins TRBV7-9 and TRBJ2-5; possibly TRBD2 for D (7 bases). Germline V gives CDR1 SEHNR, CDR2 FQNEAQ (reference sequence). The CDR3 totals 15 residues. V was pared by 5 bases and J by 1 base, with 14 bases between. The CDR3 DNA is TGTGCCAGCAGCAACGGGGGGCAGCTCCAAGAGACCCAGTACTTC. Protein: CASSNGGQLQETQYF.